The source of this TCR beta chain is a study of PD-1 blockade in mismatch repair-deficient tumors. Study as a whole: Enrolled about 2013-2017, patients had progressing, pretreated mismatch repair-deficient cancers of approximately 13 types. Findings and caveats of the study: Rapid post-treatment expansion, then contraction, generally preceding radiologic response, marked tumor-resident clones.

Using immunoSEQ multiplex PCR, the repertoire was profiled, and TCRdb retains in-frame clones only, with some absent. Among 39,000 or so clones, 75% to 90% were seen once, and the ten largest hold more than 1%. As to this clone: What it binds is not known.

TCR sequencing covered three patients who responded to pembrolizumab. Germline CDR1 SGHVS, CDR2 FNYEAQ. With V trimmed by 6 bases and J by 4 bases, 9 bases remained unmatched. This CDR3 has 15 amino acids. The chain is built from TRBV7-6 and TRBJ2-5; 9 bases match TRBD2. Source: PBMCs, taken roughly nine months after starting pembrolizumab. This TCR came from an adult with mismatch repair-deficient cancer. The chain's CDR3 is CASSFLVLAGETQYF. The CDR3 DNA reads TGTGCCAGCAGTTTCTTGGTACTAGCGGGAGAGACCCAGTACTTC.